Only one count was recorded for the clone carrying this TCR beta chain. Its specificity is unknown. The data derive from a study of CD8+CD57+ T cells in acquired aplastic anemia. Study-wide context: On average, sorted CD4+ and CD8+ cells gave roughly 2.9 ug of DNA. Overall study findings and caveats: About 30 CD8+ CDR3 sequences occurred in both the patients and the controls. Patients did not significantly differ from controls in CD8+ Simpson's diversity.

Genomic DNA was employed as the template in profiling TCR beta VDJ and CDR3. A single record per CDR3 protein comes from TCRdb applying MiXCR to the reads. Among 200,000 or so distinct CDR3 sequences listed, around 66% were seen once. The material sequenced was sorted CD4+, CD8+, or CD8+CD57+ T cells (not recorded which) from PBMCs. This clonotype originated in a human donor with severe aplastic anemia or a healthy control (not recorded which).

CDR3: CASSSGGEETQYF. The CDR3 bases are TGTGCCAGCAGCTCGGGGGGTGAGGAGACCCAGTACTTC. The rearrangement joins TRBV12-3 or TRBV12-4 to TRBJ2-5, with 7 bases identical to TRBD2. The V segment lost 6 bases and the J segment 5 bases; nucleotides outside the gene matches: 6. The CDR3 runs 13 residues.